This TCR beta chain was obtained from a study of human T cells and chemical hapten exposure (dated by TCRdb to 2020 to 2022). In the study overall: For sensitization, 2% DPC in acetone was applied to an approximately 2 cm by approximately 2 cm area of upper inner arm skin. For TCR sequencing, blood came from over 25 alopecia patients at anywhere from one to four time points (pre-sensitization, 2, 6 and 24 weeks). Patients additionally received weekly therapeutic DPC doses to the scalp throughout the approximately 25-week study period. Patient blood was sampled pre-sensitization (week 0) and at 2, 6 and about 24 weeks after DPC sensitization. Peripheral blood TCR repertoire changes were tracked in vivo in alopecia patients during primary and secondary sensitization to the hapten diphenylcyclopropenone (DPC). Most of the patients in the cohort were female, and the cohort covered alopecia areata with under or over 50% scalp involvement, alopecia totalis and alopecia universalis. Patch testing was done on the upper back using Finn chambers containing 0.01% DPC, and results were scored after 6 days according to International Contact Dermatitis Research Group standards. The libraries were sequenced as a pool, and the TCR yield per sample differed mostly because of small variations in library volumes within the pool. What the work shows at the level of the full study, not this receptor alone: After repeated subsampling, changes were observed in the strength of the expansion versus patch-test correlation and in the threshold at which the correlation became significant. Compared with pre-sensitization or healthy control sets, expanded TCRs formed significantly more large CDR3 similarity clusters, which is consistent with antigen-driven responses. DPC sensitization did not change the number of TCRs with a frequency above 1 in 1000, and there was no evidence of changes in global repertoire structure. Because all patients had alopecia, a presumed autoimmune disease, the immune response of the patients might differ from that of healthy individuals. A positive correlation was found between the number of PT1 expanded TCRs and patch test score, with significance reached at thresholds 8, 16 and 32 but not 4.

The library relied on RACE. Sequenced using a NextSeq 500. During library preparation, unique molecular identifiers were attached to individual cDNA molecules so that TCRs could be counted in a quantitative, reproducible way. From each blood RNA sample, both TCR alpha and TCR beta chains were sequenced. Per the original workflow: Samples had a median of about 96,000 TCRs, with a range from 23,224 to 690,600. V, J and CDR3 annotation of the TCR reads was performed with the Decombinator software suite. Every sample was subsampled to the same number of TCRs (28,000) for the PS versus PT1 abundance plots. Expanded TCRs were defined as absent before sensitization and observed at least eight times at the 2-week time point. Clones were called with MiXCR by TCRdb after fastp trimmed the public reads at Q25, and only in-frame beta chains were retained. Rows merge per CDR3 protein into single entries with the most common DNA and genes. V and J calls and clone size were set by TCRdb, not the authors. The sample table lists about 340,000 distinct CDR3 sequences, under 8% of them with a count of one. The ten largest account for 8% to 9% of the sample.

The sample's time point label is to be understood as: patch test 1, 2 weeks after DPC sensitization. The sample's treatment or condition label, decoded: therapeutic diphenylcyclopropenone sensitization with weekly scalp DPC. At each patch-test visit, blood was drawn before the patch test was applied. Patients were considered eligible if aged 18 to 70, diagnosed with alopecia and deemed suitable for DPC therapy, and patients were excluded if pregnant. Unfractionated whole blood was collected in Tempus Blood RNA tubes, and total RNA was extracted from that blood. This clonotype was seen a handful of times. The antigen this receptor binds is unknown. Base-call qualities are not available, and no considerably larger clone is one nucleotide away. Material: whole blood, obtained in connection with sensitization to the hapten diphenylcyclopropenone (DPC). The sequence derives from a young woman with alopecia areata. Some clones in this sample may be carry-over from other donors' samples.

The DNA reads TGTGCCAGCAGCCACACCTACGAGCAGTACTTC. This translates into CASSHTYEQYF. Recombination joined TRBV14 with TRBJ2-7; the D gene assignment is ambiguous. V lost 3 bases and J lost 2 bases; the stretch between them is 2 bases long. Sequences SGHDN (CDR1) and FVKESK (CDR2) are obtained from the germline V gene. Taken from cysteine to phenylalanine, the CDR3 has 11 residues. Only CDR3 DNA remains: 33 bases, in frame from the first base.